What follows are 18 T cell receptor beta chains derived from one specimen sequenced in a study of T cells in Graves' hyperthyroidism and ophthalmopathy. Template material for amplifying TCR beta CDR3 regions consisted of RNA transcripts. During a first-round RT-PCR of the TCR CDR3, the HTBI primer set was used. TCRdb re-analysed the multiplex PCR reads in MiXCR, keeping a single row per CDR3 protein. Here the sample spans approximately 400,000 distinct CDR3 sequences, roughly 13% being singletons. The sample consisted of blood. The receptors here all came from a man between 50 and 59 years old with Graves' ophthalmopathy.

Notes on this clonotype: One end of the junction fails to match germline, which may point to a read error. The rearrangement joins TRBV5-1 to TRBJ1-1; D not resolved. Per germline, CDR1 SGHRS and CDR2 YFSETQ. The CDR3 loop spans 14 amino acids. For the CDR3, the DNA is TGCGCCGGCAGCTTCCGGACGGGGAACACTGAAGCTTTCTTT. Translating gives CAGSFRTGNTEAFF. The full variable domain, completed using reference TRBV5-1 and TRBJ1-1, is KAGVTQTPRYLIKTRGQQVTLSCSPISGHRSVSWYQQTPGQGLQFLFEYFSETQRNKGNFPGRFSGRQFSNSRSEMNVSTLELGDSALYLCAGSFRTGNTEAFFGQGTRLTVV.

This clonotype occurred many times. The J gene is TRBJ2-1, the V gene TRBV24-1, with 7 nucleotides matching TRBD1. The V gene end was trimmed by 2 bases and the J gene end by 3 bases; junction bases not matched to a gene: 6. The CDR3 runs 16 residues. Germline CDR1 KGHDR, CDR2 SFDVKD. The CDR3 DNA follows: TGTGCCACCAGTGATTCACAGGGGACACACTACAATGAGCAGTTCTTC. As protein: CATSDSQGTHYNEQFF.

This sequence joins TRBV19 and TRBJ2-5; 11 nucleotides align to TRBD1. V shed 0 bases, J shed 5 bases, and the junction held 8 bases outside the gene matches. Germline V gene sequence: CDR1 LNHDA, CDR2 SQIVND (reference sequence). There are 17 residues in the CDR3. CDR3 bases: TGTGCCAGTAGTATAGATCAGGACAGGGGGCTCCGGGAGACCCAGTACTTC. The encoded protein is CASSIDQDRGLRETQYF.

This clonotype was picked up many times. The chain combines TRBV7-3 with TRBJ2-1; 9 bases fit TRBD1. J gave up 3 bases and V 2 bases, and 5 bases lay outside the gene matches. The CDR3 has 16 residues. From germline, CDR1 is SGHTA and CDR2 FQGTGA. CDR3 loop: CASSLPGTGRYNEQFF. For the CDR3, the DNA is TGTGCCAGCAGCTTACCCGGGACAGGGCGCTACAATGAGCAGTTCTTC.

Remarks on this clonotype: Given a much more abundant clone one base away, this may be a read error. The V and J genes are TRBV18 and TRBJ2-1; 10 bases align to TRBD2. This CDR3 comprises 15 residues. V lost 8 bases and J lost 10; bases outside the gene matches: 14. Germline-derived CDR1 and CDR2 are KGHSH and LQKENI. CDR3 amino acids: CASQLPTSGKSEQFF. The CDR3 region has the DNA TGTGCCAGCCAATTACCAACTAGCGGGAAAAGCGAGCAGTTCTTC.

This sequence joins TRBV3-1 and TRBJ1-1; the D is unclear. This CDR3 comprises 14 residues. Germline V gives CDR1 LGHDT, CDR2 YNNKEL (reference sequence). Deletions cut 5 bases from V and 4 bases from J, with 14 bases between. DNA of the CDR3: TGTGCCAGCAGCTTAGTACTGAGAAGCACTGAAGCTTTCTTT. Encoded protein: CASSLVLRSTEAFF.

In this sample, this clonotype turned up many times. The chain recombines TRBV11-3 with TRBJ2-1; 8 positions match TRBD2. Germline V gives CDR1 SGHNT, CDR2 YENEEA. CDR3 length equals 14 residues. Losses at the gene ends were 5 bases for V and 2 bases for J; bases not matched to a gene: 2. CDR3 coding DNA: TGTGCCAGCAGCCCGACTAGCGCCTACAATGAGCAGTTCTTC. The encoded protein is CASSPTSAYNEQFF.

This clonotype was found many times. DNA of the CDR3: TGTGCCAGCAAATGGTTAGCGTCGTCTGAGCAGTTCTTC. This sequence encodes CASKWLASSEQFF. The chain carries TRBV7-8 and TRBJ2-1; tentative D call: TRBD2 (5 bases). CDR1 and CDR2 (germline): SGHVS, FQNEAQ. V was pared by 7 bases and J by 9 bases, with 16 bases between. This CDR3 is 13 amino acids long.

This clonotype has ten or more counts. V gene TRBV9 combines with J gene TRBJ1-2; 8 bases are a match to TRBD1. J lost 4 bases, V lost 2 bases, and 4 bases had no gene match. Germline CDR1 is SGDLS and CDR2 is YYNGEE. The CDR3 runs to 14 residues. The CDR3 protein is CASSVDRDLYGYTF. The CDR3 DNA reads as TGTGCCAGCAGCGTGGACAGGGACCTCTATGGCTACACCTTC.

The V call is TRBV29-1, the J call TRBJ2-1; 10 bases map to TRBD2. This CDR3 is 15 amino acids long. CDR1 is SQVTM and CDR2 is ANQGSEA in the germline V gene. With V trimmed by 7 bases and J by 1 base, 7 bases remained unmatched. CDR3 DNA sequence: TGCAGCGCAGGTAGCGGGAGGTTATCCTACAATGAGCAGTTCTTC. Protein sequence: CSAGSGRLSYNEQFF.

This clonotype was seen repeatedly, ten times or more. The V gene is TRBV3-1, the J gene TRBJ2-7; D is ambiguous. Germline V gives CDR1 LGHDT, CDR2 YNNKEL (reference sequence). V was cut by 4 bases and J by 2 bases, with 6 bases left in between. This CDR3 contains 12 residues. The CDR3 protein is CASSPGPYEQYF. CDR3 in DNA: TGTGCCAGCAGCCCAGGCCCCTACGAGCAGTACTTC.

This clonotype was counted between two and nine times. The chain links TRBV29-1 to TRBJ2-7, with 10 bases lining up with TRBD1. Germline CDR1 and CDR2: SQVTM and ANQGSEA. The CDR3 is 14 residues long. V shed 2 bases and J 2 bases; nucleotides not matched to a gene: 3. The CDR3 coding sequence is TGCAGCGTTGAAAGACAGGGGGCAGCCTACGAGCAGTACTTC. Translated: CSVERQGAAYEQYF.

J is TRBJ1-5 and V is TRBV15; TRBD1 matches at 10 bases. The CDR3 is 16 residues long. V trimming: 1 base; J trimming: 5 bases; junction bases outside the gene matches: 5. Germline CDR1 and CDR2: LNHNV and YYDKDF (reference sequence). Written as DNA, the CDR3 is TGTGCCACCAGCAGAGGATGGGGACAGGGGCATCAGCCCCAGCATTTT. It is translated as CATSRGWGQGHQPQHF.

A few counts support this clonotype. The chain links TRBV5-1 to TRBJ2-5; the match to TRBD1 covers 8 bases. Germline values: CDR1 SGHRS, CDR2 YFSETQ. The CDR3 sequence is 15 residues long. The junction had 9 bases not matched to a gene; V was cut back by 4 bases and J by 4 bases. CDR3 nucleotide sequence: TGCGCCAGCAGCCTCCACAGGGGGTCGGGAGAGACCCAGTACTTC. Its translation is CASSLHRGSGETQYF.

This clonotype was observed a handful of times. The CDR3 sequence is CASRLGLGTEAFF. CDR3 DNA: TGTGCCAGCAGACTCGGGCTGGGAACTGAAGCTTTCTTT. J is TRBJ1-1 and V is TRBV3-1; unclear D gene. Trimming stripped 6 bases from V and 5 bases from J, with 13 bases between. CDR3 length: 13 amino acids. Germline lookup yields CDR1 LGHDT and CDR2 YNNKEL (reference sequence).

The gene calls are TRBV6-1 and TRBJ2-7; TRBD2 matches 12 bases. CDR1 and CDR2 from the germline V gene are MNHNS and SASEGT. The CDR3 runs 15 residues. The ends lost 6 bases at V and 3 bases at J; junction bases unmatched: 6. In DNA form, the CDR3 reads TGTGCCAGCAGGGCAGGACTAGCGGGGATCTACGAGCAGTACTTC. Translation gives CASRAGLAGIYEQYF.

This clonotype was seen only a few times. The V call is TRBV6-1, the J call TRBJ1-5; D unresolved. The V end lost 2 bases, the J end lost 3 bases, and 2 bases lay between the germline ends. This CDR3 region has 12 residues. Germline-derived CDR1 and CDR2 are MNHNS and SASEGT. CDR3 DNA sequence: TGTGCCAGCAGTGAAAACAATCAGCCCCAGCATTTT. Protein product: CASSENNQPQHF.

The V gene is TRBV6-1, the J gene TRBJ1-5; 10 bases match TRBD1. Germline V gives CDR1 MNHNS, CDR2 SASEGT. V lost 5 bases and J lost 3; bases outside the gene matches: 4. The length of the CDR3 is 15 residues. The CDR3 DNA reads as TGTGCCAGCAGTTCGGGACAGGGGCACAATCAGCCCCAGCATTTT. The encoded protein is CASSSGQGHNQPQHF.